A single sample gave rise to the 14 T cell receptor beta chains below, sequenced in a study of shared clonotypes between healthy human individuals. Produced via immunoSEQ multiplex PCR; TCRdb's table is partial and in-frame only. The top ten clones hold over 0.12% of a sample with roughly 2.5 million clones, over 85% of them seen once. The source material was naive CD4+ T cells sorted from blood. Subset specified: CD45RA+ positively selected. The receptors come from a man aged 18 to 29 in good health.

The chain joins TRBV19 to TRBJ2-1; 14 bases fit TRBD2. Germline V lookup: CDR1 LNHDA, CDR2 SQIVND (reference sequence). V gave up 5 bases and J gave up 4 bases; unmatched junction bases: 4. This CDR3 comprises 16 residues. The CDR3 DNA is TGTGCCAGTAGTTTAAGACTAGCGGGGGGGTACAATGAGCAGTTCTTC. It encodes CASSLRLAGGYNEQFF.

V is TRBV5-1 and J is TRBJ2-3; 11 bases align to TRBD1. With V trimmed by 0 bases and J by 4 bases, 4 bases remained unmatched. The CDR3 consists of 16 residues. Germline lookup yields CDR1 SGHRS and CDR2 YFSETQ. Here the CDR3 reads CASSLEGQGAADTQYF. The CDR3 region has the DNA TGCGCCAGCAGCTTGGAAGGACAGGGGGCCGCAGATACGCAGTATTTT. Full variable domain (outside the CDR3, taken from reference TRBV5-1 and TRBJ2-3): KAGVTQTPRYLIKTRGQQVTLSCSPISGHRSVSWYQQTPGQGLQFLFEYFSETQRNKGNFPGRFSGRQFSNSRSEMNVSTLELGDSALYLCASSLEGQGAADTQYFGPGTRLTVL.

The J gene is TRBJ2-3, the V gene TRBV18, with D perhaps assigned TRBD1 or TRBD2 (5 bases each). Germline CDR1 and CDR2: KGHSH and LQKENI. The CDR3 is 16 amino acids. Deletions cut 2 bases from V and 0 bases from J, with 12 bases between. In DNA form, the CDR3 reads TGTGCCAGCTCACCATTTGGGGGATATAGCACAGATACGCAGTATTTT. This gives the protein CASSPFGGYSTDTQYF.

The chain joins TRBV5-1 to TRBJ1-6, with 8 bases fitting TRBD1. Per the germline V gene, CDR1 is SGHRS and CDR2 is YFSETQ. V was clipped by 4 bases and J by 7 bases; unmatched bases: 7. This CDR3 has 15 amino acids. CDR3 amino acids: CASSGGQGSNSPLHF. CDR3 in DNA: TGCGCCAGCAGCGGAGGACAGGGTTCGAATTCACCCCTCCACTTT.

V and J are TRBV18 and TRBJ2-7; TRBD2 might be the D (6 bases). The ends were cut back, 3 bases at V and 3 bases at J, with 12 bases in the middle. There are 14 residues in the CDR3. CDR1 and CDR2 (germline): KGHSH, LQKENI. CDR3 nucleotides: TGTGCCAGCTCACCCGCGGGACTCTACTACGAGCAGTACTTC. Amino acid sequence: CASSPAGLYYEQYF.

For this clone: This same CDR3 is encoded by further DNA sequences in the sample. The V gene is TRBV11-3, the J gene TRBJ2-3; 7 bases map to TRBD1. Germline values: CDR1 SGHNT, CDR2 YENEEA. The CDR3 runs 13 residues. Trimming cost V 5 bases and J 3 bases; bases outside gene matches: 2. CDR3 amino acids: CASSPDRTDTQYF. CDR3 coding DNA: TGTGCCAGCAGCCCGGACAGGACAGATACGCAGTATTTT.

This rearrangement joins TRBV9 to TRBJ2-5; no definite D call. The CDR3 has 15 residues. The V gene's germline CDR1 is SGDLS and CDR2 YYNGEE. The germline V and J ends were trimmed by 3 bases and 5 bases, with 17 bases remaining between them. CDR3 residues: CASSARLETSETQYF. CDR3 coding DNA: TGTGCCAGCAGCGCCCGACTCGAGACCAGTGAGACCCAGTACTTC.

The chain uses TRBV5-4 and TRBJ2-5, with 9 bases aligning to TRBD2. V gave up 0 bases and J gave up 5 bases; unmatched junction bases: 5. This CDR3 contains 15 residues. Germline CDR1 reads SGHNT; CDR2 reads YYREEE (reference sequence). CDR3 region: CASSLDSGSWETQYF. The DNA of the CDR3 is TGTGCCAGCAGCTTGGATAGCGGGAGTTGGGAGACCCAGTACTTC. Variable domain in full (rest from reference TRBV5-4 and TRBJ2-5): ETGVTQSPTHLIKTRGQQVTLRCSSQSGHNTVSWYQQALGQGPQFIFQYYREEENGRGNFPPRFSGLQFPNYSSELNVNALELDDSALYLCASSLDSGSWETQYFGPGTRLLVL.

The chain combines TRBV28 with TRBJ1-3; possible D gene TRBD1, 6 bases. Trimming left V 7 bases short and J 0 bases short, with 13 bases between. There are 15 residues in the CDR3. CDR1 and CDR2 from the germline V gene are MDHEN and SYDVKM. DNA for the CDR3: TGTGCCAGCACAGTGGACAGCTACTCTGGAAACACCATATATTTT. Amino acid sequence: CASTVDSYSGNTIYF.

This sequence joins TRBV7-9 and TRBJ2-6; the match to TRBD1 covers 8 bases. Germline loops: CDR1 SEHNR, CDR2 FQNEAQ (reference sequence). The CDR3 runs 18 residues. V shed 5 bases and J 2 bases; nucleotides not matched to a gene: 11. The CDR3 nucleotides read TGTGCCAGCAGCCGCCCCGACAGGGGTCCTCCTGGGGCCAACGTCCTGACTTTC. Translating it yields CASSRPDRGPPGANVLTF.

The V and J genes are TRBV29-1 and TRBJ1-3, with D unclear. Trimming cost V 7 bases and J 0 bases, with 10 bases left between them. Germline V lookup: CDR1 SQVTM, CDR2 ANQGSEA. There are 13 residues in the CDR3. CDR3 region: CSARRPSGNTIYF. For the CDR3, the DNA is TGCAGCGCCCGACGGCCCTCTGGAAACACCATATATTTT.

CDR3 region: CASTKLMDRSYEQYF. Here the CDR3 DNA reads TGTGCCAGCACCAAATTGATGGACAGGTCCTACGAGCAGTACTTC. The chain couples TRBV28 to TRBJ2-7; 7 nucleotides line up with TRBD1. Germline V CDR1 and CDR2: MDHEN, SYDVKM. V dropped 7 bases and J dropped 1; count of bases not matched to a gene: 10. The CDR3 is 15 amino acids.

The CDR3 spells CASSLARLAGGYNEQFF. The CDR3 DNA follows: TGTGCCAGCAGCTTGGCCAGACTAGCGGGGGGATACAATGAGCAGTTCTTC. The rearrangement uses TRBV5-4 and TRBJ2-1; 13 bases match TRBD2. Germline V gene sequence: CDR1 SGHNT, CDR2 YYREEE (reference sequence). Trimming took 0 bases from V and 4 from J; bases not matched to a gene: 4. CDR3 length: 17 amino acids.

CDR3: CASTDSLTDTQYF. The CDR3 DNA sequence: TGCGCCAGCACGGACAGCCTCACAGATACGCAGTATTTT. The rearrangement uses TRBV5-1 and TRBJ2-3; D possibly corresponds to TRBD1 (6 bases). The CDR3 loop spans 13 amino acids. V was shortened by 6 bases and J by 2 bases, with 10 bases between the two germline ends. The germline gives CDR1 SGHRS, CDR2 YFSETQ.